The 20 T cell receptor beta chains presented below share a single source sample, sequenced in a study of T cells in Graves' hyperthyroidism and ophthalmopathy. RNA transcripts yielded amplified TCR beta CDR3 regions. The HTBI primer set served for first-round RT-PCR of the TCR CDR3. TCRdb used MiXCR to reprocess the multiplex PCR reads, holding one entry per CDR3 protein. The table has 750,000 to 950,000 distinct CDR3 sequences, over 35% seen once. The material sequenced was blood. These receptors all come from a man aged 18 to 29 with Graves' hyperthyroidism.

This clonotype was detected only a few times. The chain uses TRBV20-1 and TRBJ2-5; 7 bases are a match to TRBD1. J lost 1 base, V lost 3 bases, and 2 bases had no gene match. Germline lookup yields CDR1 DFQATT and CDR2 SNEGSKA (reference sequence). This CDR3 region has 13 residues. The CDR3 loop reads CSARGDSQETQYF. In DNA, the CDR3 is TGCAGTGCTAGGGGGGACAGCCAAGAGACCCAGTACTTC.

In this sample, this clonotype turned up many times. The chain joins TRBV15 to TRBJ1-1; a possible D gene is TRBD1 (5 bases). Germline values: CDR1 LNHNV, CDR2 YYDKDF (reference sequence). The CDR3 has 18 residues. Trimming stripped 1 base from V and 1 base from J, with 19 bases between. The CDR3, as DNA: TGTGCCACCAGCAGAGGTGTTAGGGGAGGAGGAAAGAACACTGAAGCTTTCTTT. Protein: CATSRGVRGGGKNTEAFF. Together with reference TRBV15 and TRBJ1-1, the CDR3 gives the full variable domain: DAMVIQNPRYQVTQFGKPVTLSCSQTLNHNVMYWYQQKSSQAPKLLFHYYDKDFNNEADTPDNFQSRRPNTSFCFLDIRSPGLGDTAMYLCATSRGVRGGGKNTEAFFGQGTRLTVV.

This clonotype has at least ten counts. CDR3 in amino acids: CASTTRGYGYTF. The CDR3 coding sequence is TGTGCCAGTACCACAAGAGGCTATGGCTACACCTTC. This chain joins TRBV19 and TRBJ1-2; D is uncertain. This CDR3 has 12 amino acids. V lost 7 bases, J lost 4 bases, and 10 bases lay in between. Germline V gene sequence: CDR1 LNHDA, CDR2 SQIVND (reference sequence).

The sample holds many counts of this clonotype. The chain employs TRBV20-1 and TRBJ1-2; weak D call: TRBD1 (6 bases). Germline CDR1 reads DFQATT; CDR2 reads SNEGSKA (reference sequence). The CDR3 runs to 13 residues. Trimming stripped 5 bases from V and 0 bases from J, with 10 bases between. The CDR3 DNA sequence: TGCAGTGCTTCCGGACAGTCTAACTATGGCTACACCTTC. Amino acids: CSASGQSNYGYTF.

Note on this clonotype: One base away lies a much larger clone, so this may be a sequencing read error. The chain is built from TRBV2 and TRBJ2-7; 7 nucleotides line up with TRBD1. The length of the CDR3 is 11 residues. Germline CDR1 is SNHLY and CDR2 is FYNNEI. DNA for the CDR3: TGTACCAGCAGCGGACAGGCCGGGGAGTACTTC. This translates into CTSSGQAGEYF.

This clonotype was detected ten times or more. This sequence joins TRBV20-1 and TRBJ2-7, with TRBD1 identical over 8 bases. CDR1 is DFQATT and CDR2 is SNEGSKA in the germline V gene (reference sequence). CDR3 length: 12 amino acids. V shed 5 bases, J shed 3 bases, and the junction held 3 bases outside the gene matches. The CDR3 sequence is CSALQGGYEQYF. Written as DNA, the CDR3 is TGCAGTGCTCTACAGGGGGGCTACGAGCAGTACTTC.

There are many counts of this clonotype. The chain employs TRBV29-1 and TRBJ2-2, with D perhaps TRBD1 (7 bases). The CDR3 has 12 residues. V was trimmed by 6 bases and J by 8 bases, leaving 13 bases between them. Germline loops: CDR1 SQVTM, CDR2 ANQGSEA. CDR3 DNA: TGCAGCGTCTCAGGGGGGTCTGGGGAGCTGTTTTTT. It is translated as CSVSGGSGELFF.

The chain is built from TRBV29-1 and TRBJ1-2; D possibly corresponds to TRBD1 (6 bases). The CDR3 spans 12 residues. Germline-derived CDR1 and CDR2 are SQVTM and ANQGSEA. In DNA form, the CDR3 reads TGCAGTGCATGGGGGGGGGCGGATGGCTACACCTTC. It is translated as CSAWGGADGYTF.

This clonotype was seen at least ten times. This rearrangement joins TRBV12-3 or TRBV12-4 to TRBJ1-4, with 7 bases identical to TRBD1. The CDR3 extends over 14 amino acids. V dropped 3 bases and J dropped 10; count of bases not matched to a gene: 8. CDR3 nucleotide sequence: TGTGCCAGCAGTTTTGGAGACAGGGAAGGAAAACTGTTTTTT. The encoded protein is CASSFGDREGKLFF.

Here the CDR3 DNA reads TGCAGTGCTAGAGATCTTGCAGGGCTGGACGTAACCGGGGAGCTGTTTTTT. Protein product: CSARDLAGLDVTGELFF. The V and J genes are TRBV29-1 and TRBJ2-2; D might be TRBD1 (5 bases). The CDR3 consists of 17 residues. From germline, CDR1 is SQVTM and CDR2 ANQGSEA.

The J gene is TRBJ2-6, the V gene TRBV7-6; D is perhaps TRBD2 (5 bases). There are 15 residues in the CDR3. Germline V gives CDR1 SGHVS, CDR2 FNYEAQ. Trimming took 8 bases from V and 0 from J, leaving 11 bases between them. The CDR3 DNA sequence: TGTGCCAGCGGAGGACTGAACTCTGGGGCCAACGTCCTGACTTTC. Its protein product is CASGGLNSGANVLTF.

The chain links TRBV29-1 to TRBJ2-5; 7 bases match TRBD1. This CDR3 spans 14 amino acids. Germline lookup yields CDR1 SQVTM and CDR2 ANQGSEA. The trim removed 4 bases at V and 1 base at J, leaving 6 bases unmatched. The DNA for the CDR3 is TGCAGCGTTGTTCGGGACAGCCTCCAAGAGACCCAGTACTTC. This translates into CSVVRDSLQETQYF.

This chain connects TRBV10-3 to TRBJ1-5; no definite D call. Between the trimmed V and J ends, which lost 10 bases and 1 base, there was a span of 23 bases. The CDR3 runs to 17 residues. Germline V gives CDR1 ENHRY, CDR2 SYGVKD. CDR3 in DNA: TGTGCCAGCACCACAAAAGGATTAAGGACGAGCAATCAGCCCCAGCATTTT. Translated: CASTTKGLRTSNQPQHF.

The CDR3 bases are TGTGCCAGCAGCTGGGGAGATGGGGTCTCCTACGAGCAGTACTTC. Encoded protein: CASSWGDGVSYEQYF. The chain couples TRBV5-4 to TRBJ2-7, with D tentatively TRBD2 (5 bases). Germline V gives CDR1 SGHNT, CDR2 YYREEE (reference sequence). Trimming removed 3 bases from V and 0 bases from J, with 13 bases in between. CDR3 length equals 15 residues.

The J gene is TRBJ2-7, the V gene TRBV20-1; 11 nucleotides agree with TRBD1. CDR3 length: 15 amino acids. Germline V gene sequence: CDR1 DFQATT, CDR2 SNEGSKA (reference sequence). Germline trimming cut 2 bases from V and 5 bases from J; bases unmatched to any gene: 8. CDR3 nucleotides: TGCAGTGCTAGACCACGGACAGGGGGCTTCCACGAGCAGTACTTC. Protein product: CSARPRTGGFHEQYF.

In this sample, this clonotype turned up many times. Germline and junction disagree at one end, which may indicate a read error. This chain joins TRBV10-3 and TRBJ1-5, with 7 bases aligning to TRBD1. The CDR3 length is 13 residues. The germline gives CDR1 ENHRY, CDR2 SYGVKD. The DNA of the CDR3 is TGTGCCAGCAGTGACAGGGTGGACCAGCCCCAGCATTTT. This gives the protein CASSDRVDQPQHF.

The table lists this clonotype with many counts. The rearrangement joins TRBV29-1 to TRBJ1-1; maybe TRBD1 (5 bases). The length of the CDR3 is 12 residues. Germline V gives CDR1 SQVTM, CDR2 ANQGSEA. V lost 7 bases and J lost 7, with 16 bases in between. CDR3 coding DNA: TGCAGCGCCGAGAAACGGGGCCGTGAAGCTTTCTTT. It encodes CSAEKRGREAFF. Together with reference TRBV29-1 and TRBJ1-1, the CDR3 gives the full variable domain: SAVISQKPSRDICQRGTSLTIQCQVDSQVTMMFWYRQQPGQSLTLIATANQGSEATYESGFVIDKFPISRPNLTFSTLTVSNMSPEDSSIYLCSAEKRGREAFFGQGTRLTVV.

Points on this clonotype: This may arise from a read error, as a much more abundant clone is one base away. The gene calls are TRBV20-1 and TRBJ2-5; no clear D gene. The germline V gene encodes CDR1 DFQATT and CDR2 SNEGSKA (reference sequence). V was trimmed by 5 bases and J by 7 bases, leaving 8 bases between them. This CDR3 contains 10 residues. This chain's CDR3 is CSAATATQYF. CDR3 nucleotides: TGCAGTGCTGCCACGGCGACCCAGTACTTC.

CDR3 DNA: TGTGCCAGCAGTGGAGAAGGGTCCCAAGAGACCCAGTACTTC. Residues: CASSGEGSQETQYF. V gene TRBV2 combines with J gene TRBJ2-5, with unresolved D. Germline V gene lookup returns CDR1 SNHLY and CDR2 FYNNEI. The CDR3 contains 14 residues. V shed 4 bases and J shed 1 base, with 10 bases lying between them.

The chain uses TRBV19 and TRBJ1-5; D is undetermined. Germline V gene data show CDR1 as LNHDA and CDR2 as SQIVND (reference sequence). Trimming cost V 6 bases and J 7 bases, with 25 bases left between them. The CDR3 is made up of 17 amino acids. DNA of the CDR3: TGTGCCAGTAGATCACCCAGTATAGGGCTTTTTGGGCAGCCCCAGCATTTT. Translated, it gives CASRSPSIGLFGQPQHF.